The T cell receptor beta chain described here comes from a study of blood T cell repertoires in COVID-19. The overall study: Some COVID-19 samples were acute and others convalescent; all came from the United States, Italy and Spain. From T cells, B-cell-depleted T cells, or PBMCs came the material, which was cDNA or gDNA.

Seattle's cohort entered during active infection and was followed longitudinally. Authors' analysis steps: Reference gene primers were amplified, and this amplification served to estimate nucleated cell counts. Repertoires were generated with immunoSEQ multiplex PCR, while TCRdb's copy carries only in-frame clones and drops some. The D gene and trimming were derived from the DNA, and the V and J assignments and clone size from that table. The profile shows approximately 120,000 clones, roughly 92% of them singletons. The CDR3 runs 15 residues. The trim removed 1 base at V and 4 bases at J, leaving 4 bases unmatched. Germline loops: CDR1 MNHNS, CDR2 SASEGT.

The V and J genes are TRBV6-1 and TRBJ2-3; 8 bases are shared with TRBD2. The sample was peripheral blood. The sequence was collected from a man aged 50-59 years with COVID-19, enrolled during active disease. The CDR3 loop is CASSEGTSPADTQYF. The CDR3, as DNA: TGTGCCAGCAGTGAAGGGACTAGCCCGGCAGATACGCAGTATTTT.